The clone carrying this T cell receptor beta chain was picked up a small number of times. This specimen comes from a study of TIL therapy for anti-PD-1-resistant metastatic lung cancer. Sequencing used immunoSEQ v3. TCRdb's table, derived via immunoSEQ multiplex PCR, lists solely in-frame clones and lacks some. The table includes about 60,000 clones, 87% detected once. Stated time point: pre-treatment sample, taken before nivolumab and TIL therapy. Enrollment ran from 2017 to early 2020. This CDR3 has 15 residues. The J segment lost 6 bases and the V segment lost 4 bases, leaving 7 bases of the junction unmatched. Per the germline V gene, CDR1 is SGHAT and CDR2 is FQNNGV.

The chain joins TRBV11-2 to TRBJ2-7, with TRBD2 matching over 12 bases. The sequence came from a person aged 25 to 85 with non-small cell lung cancer. This material consisted of blood, taken at baseline. The CDR3 DNA reads as TGTGCCAGCAGCTCAAGACTAGCGGGAGCCTTCGAGCAGTACTTC. Protein: CASSSRLAGAFEQYF.